This T cell receptor (beta chain) was identified in a study of tumor-infiltrating lymphocytes in primary liver carcinoma. Across the whole study: T1-T3 N0M0 was the stage of the tumors, which were about 4.2 to 10 cm across. Roughly 3.65 to 7.5 million productive TCRbeta reads were obtained per sample, with similar numbers across tissue types. Study findings and constraints: Whereas tumor region pairs overlapped more, tumor-adjacent and tumor-blood pairs overlapped less.

From approximately 20-30 mg of unsorted bulk tissue, DNA and RNA were co-extracted together. Each tumor was sampled at four poles and its centre. Production of TCR beta cDNA used approximately 0.55 ug total RNA together with a constant-region primer. Three nested multiplex PCR rounds of slightly modified ARM-PCR generated TCR beta libraries. Researchers ran the first two PCR rounds for approximately 10 cycles each with TRBV1-TRBV30 forward primers and a C-beta reverse primer. Each CDR3 protein is one row after TCRdb ran MiXCR on the multiplex PCR reads. Altogether 100,000 or so distinct CDR3 sequences are present, around two thirds being singletons, with the ten largest covering 10% to 15%. Remarks on this clonotype: Its matching antigen is unknown.

Germline lookup yields CDR1 KGHSH and CDR2 LQKENI. V was shortened by 2 bases and J by 5 bases, with 13 bases between the two germline ends. This CDR3 has 16 amino acids. The sequence derives from an older woman with primary liver carcinoma and hepatitis B virus infection. The specimen sequenced was liver tumor tissue from sampling region 2. Stated subset: tumor region T2, inferior pole. The chain couples TRBV18 to TRBJ1-6; TRBD1 is a possible D gene (5 bases). In DNA form, the CDR3 reads TGTGCCAGCTCACCAGACAGCAGCTTCAATAATTCACCCCTCCACTTT. The encoded protein is CASSPDSSFNNSPLHF.